The present T cell receptor (beta chain) was sequenced within a study of low-dose radiotherapy and immunotherapy resistance in tumors. Study-wide background: Intravenous cyclophosphamide 200 mg/m2 was given every two weeks, one day before radiation and immunotherapy.

Judged by abundance, this clonotype is medium-sized (0.01 to 0.1%). V was clipped by 0 bases and J by 4 bases, with 10 bases between them. The CDR3 runs 15 residues. Germline values: CDR1 MNHNS, CDR2 SASEGT. TRAV- and TRBV-specific primers were used for first-strand cDNA, which covered alpha and beta chains. The TCRs were subjected to amplification over around 19 PCR cycles employing a constant-region primer in conjunction with a V-primer adapter. TCRdb re-derived calls from the reads in MiXCR, one entry per CDR3 protein. Among about 9,800 distinct CDR3 sequences listed, roughly two fifths were seen once.

This receptor was obtained from a human donor with advanced metastatic prostate, ovarian, gallbladder or colorectal cancer (not recorded which). This table probably holds off-target reads from a library built for another chain. The chain couples TRBV6-1 to TRBJ1-5; D uncertain. This CDR3 reads CASSEARQINQPQHF. The CDR3 bases are TGTGCCAGCAGTGAAGCGCGACAAATTAATCAGCCCCAGCATTTT.